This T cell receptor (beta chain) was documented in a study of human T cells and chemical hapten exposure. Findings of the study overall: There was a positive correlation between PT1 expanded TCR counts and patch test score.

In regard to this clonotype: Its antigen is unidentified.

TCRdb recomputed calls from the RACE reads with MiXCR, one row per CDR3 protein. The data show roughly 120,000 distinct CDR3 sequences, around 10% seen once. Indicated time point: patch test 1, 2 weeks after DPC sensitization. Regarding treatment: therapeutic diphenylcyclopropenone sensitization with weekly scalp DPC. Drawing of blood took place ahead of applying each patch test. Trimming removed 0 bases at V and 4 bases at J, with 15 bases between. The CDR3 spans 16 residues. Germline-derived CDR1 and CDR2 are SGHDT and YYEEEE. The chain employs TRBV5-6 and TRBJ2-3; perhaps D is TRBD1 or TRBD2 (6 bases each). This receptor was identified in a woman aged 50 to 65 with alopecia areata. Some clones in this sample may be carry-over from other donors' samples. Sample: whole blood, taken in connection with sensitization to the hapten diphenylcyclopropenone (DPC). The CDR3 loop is CASSLGPGATADTQYF. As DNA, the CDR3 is TGTGCCAGCAGCTTGGGGCCGGGGGCGACGGCAGATACGCAGTATTTT.